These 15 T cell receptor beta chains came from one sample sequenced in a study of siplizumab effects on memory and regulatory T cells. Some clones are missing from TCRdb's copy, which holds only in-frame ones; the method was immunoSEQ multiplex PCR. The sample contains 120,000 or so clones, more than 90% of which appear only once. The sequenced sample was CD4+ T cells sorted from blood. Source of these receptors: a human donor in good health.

Here the CDR3 DNA reads TGCGCCAGCAGCTTGAAACCCGAAAACACCATATATTTT. It encodes CASSLKPENTIYF. The rearrangement uses TRBV5-1 and TRBJ1-3; no definite D call. The CDR3 consists of 13 residues. Trimming took 1 base from V and 6 from J, leaving 8 bases between them. CDR1 SGHRS and CDR2 YFSETQ come from the germline V gene.

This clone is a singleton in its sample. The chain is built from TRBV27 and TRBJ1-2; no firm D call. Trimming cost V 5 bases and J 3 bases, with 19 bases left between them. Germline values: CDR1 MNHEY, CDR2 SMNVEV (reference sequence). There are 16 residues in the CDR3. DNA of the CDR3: TGTGCCAGCAGTCACTTTTCGGGTCCTCAATACTATGGCTACACCTTC. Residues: CASSHFSGPQYYGYTF.

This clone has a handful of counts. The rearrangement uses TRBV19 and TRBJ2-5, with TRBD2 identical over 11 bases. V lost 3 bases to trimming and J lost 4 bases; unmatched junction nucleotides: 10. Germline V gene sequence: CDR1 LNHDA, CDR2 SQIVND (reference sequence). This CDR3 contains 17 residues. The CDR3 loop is CASSIVAGGALRETQYF. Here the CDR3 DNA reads TGTGCCAGTAGTATTGTAGCGGGAGGGGCTCTCCGAGAGACCCAGTACTTC. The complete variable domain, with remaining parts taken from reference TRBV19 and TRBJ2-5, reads DGGITQSPKYLFRKEGQNVTLSCEQNLNHDAMYWYRQDPGQGLRLIYYSQIVNDFQKGDIAEGYSVSREKKESFPLTVTSAQKNPTAFYLCASSIVAGGALRETQYFGPGTRLLVL.

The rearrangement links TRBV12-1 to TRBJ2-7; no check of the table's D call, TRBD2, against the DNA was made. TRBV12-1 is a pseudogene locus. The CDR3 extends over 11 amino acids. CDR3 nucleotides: TGTGCCAGCAGCAGAGCGTACGAGCAGTACTTC. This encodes CASSRAYEQYF.

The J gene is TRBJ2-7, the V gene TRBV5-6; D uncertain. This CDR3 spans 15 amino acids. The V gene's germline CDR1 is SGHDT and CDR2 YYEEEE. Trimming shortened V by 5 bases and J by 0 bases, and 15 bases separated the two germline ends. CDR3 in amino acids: CASRAGPLNSYEQYF. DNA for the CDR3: TGTGCCAGCAGAGCCGGGCCCCTAAACTCCTACGAGCAGTACTTC.

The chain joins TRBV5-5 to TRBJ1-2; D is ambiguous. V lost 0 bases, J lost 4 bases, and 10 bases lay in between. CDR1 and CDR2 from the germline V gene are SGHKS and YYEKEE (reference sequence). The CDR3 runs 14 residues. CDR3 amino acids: CASSLEPSIYGYTF. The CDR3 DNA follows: TGTGCCAGCAGCTTGGAACCGAGTATCTATGGCTACACCTTC.

CDR3 DNA sequence: TGTGCCAGCAGCACCGCGCAGGAGAACACTGAAGCTTTCTTT. This sequence encodes CASSTAQENTEAFF. The rearrangement joins TRBV5-4 to TRBJ1-1; D gene uncertain. Per germline, CDR1 SGHNT and CDR2 YYREEE (reference sequence). The CDR3 runs to 14 residues. Trimming took 4 bases from V and 1 from J, leaving 11 bases between them. Supplemented by reference TRBV5-4 and TRBJ1-1, the full variable domain reads ETGVTQSPTHLIKTRGQQVTLRCSSQSGHNTVSWYQQALGQGPQFIFQYYREEENGRGNFPPRFSGLQFPNYSSELNVNALELDDSALYLCASSTAQENTEAFFGQGTRLTVV.

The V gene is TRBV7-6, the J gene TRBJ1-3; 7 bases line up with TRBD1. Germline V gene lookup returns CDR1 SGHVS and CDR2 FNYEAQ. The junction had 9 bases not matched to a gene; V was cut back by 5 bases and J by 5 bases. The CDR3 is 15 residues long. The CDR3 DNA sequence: TGTGCCAGCAGCCCCAATCCGGGACAGCGAAACACCATATATTTT. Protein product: CASSPNPGQRNTIYF.

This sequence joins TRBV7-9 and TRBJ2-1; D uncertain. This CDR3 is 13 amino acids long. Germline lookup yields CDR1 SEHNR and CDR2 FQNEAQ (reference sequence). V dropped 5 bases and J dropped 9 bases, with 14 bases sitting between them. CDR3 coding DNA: TGTGCCAGCAGCCCCACTCTGTTGAGTGAGCAGTTCTTC. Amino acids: CASSPTLLSEQFF.

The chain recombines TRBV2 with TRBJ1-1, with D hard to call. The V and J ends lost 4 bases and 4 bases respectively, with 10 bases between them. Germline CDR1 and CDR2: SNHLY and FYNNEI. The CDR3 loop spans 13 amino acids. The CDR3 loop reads CASSVAARTEAFF. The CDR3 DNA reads TGTGCCAGCAGTGTTGCAGCACGCACTGAAGCTTTCTTT.

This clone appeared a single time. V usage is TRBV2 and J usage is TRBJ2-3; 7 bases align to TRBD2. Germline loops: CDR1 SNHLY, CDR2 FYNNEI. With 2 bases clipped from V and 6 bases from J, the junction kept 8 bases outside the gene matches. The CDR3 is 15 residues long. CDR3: CASSEIRAGGDTQYF. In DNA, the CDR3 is TGTGCCAGCAGTGAAATCAGGGCCGGGGGGGATACGCAGTATTTT. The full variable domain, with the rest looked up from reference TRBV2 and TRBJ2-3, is EPEVTQTPSHQVTQMGQEVILRCVPISNHLYFYWYRQILGQKVEFLVSFYNNEISEKSEIFDDQFSVERPDGSNFTLKIRSTKLEDSAMYFCASSEIRAGGDTQYFGPGTRLTVL.

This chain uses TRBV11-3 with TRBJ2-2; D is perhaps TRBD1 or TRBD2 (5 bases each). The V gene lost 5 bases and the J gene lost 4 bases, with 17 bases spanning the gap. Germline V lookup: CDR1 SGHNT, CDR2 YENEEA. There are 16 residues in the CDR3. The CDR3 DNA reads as TGTGCCAGCAGCCGTGAGACGGGGCCGGTCACCGGGGAGCTGTTTTTT. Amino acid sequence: CASSRETGPVTGELFF.

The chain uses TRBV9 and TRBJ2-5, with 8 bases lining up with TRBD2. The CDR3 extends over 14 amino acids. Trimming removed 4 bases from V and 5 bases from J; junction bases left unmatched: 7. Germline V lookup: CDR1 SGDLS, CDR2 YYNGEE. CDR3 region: CASSPGTSGETQYF. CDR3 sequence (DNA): TGTGCCAGCAGCCCCGGGACTAGTGGGGAGACCCAGTACTTC.

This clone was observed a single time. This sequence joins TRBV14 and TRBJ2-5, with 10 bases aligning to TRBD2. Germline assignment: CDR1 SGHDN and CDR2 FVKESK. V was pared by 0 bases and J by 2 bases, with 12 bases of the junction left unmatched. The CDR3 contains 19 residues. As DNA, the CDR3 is TGTGCCAGCAGCCAAGATCTTTGGCTAGCGGGAGCCAAACAAGAGACCCAGTACTTC. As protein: CASSQDLWLAGAKQETQYF.

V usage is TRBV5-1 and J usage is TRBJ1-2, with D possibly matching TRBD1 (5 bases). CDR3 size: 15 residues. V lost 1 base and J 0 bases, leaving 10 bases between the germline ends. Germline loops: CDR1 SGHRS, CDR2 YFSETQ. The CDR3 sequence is CASSLTGTSNYGYTF. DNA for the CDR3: TGCGCCAGCAGCTTGACAGGTACCTCTAACTATGGCTACACCTTC. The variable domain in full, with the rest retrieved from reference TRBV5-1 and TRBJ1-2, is KAGVTQTPRYLIKTRGQQVTLSCSPISGHRSVSWYQQTPGQGLQFLFEYFSETQRNKGNFPGRFSGRQFSNSRSEMNVSTLELGDSALYLCASSLTGTSNYGYTFGSGTRLTVV.